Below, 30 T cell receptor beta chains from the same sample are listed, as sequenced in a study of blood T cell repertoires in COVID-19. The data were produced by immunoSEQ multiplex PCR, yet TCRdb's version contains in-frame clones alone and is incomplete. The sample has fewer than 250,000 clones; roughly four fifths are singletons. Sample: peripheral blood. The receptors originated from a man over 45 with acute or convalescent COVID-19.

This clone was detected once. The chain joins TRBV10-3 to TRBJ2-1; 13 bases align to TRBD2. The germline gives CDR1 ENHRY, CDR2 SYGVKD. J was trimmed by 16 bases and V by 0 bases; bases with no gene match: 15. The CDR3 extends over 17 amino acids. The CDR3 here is CAISESPGLAGTHGVFF. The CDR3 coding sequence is TGTGCCATCAGTGAGTCCCCGGGACTAGCGGGAACTCATGGGGTTTTCTTC.

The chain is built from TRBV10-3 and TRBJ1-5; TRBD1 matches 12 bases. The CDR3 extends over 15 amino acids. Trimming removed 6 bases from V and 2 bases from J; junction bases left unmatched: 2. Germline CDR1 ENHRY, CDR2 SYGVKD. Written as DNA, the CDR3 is TGTGCCATCAGGGGGACAGGGGGCGGCAATCAGCCCCAGCATTTT. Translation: CAIRGTGGGNQPQHF.

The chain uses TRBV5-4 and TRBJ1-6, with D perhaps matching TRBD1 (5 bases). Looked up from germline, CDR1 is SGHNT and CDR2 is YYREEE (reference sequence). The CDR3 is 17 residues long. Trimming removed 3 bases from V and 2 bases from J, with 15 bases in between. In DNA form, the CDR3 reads TGTGCCAGCAGCTCTCTGCGGGGACCGACCTATAATTCACCCCTCCACTTT. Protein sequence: CASSSLRGPTYNSPLHF.

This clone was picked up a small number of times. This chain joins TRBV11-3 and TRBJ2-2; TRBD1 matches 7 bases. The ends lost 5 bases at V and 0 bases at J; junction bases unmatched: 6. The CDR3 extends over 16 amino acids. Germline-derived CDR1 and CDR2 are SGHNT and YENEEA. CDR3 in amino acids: CASSVRGHANTGELFF. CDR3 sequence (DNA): TGTGCCAGCAGCGTTAGGGGGCACGCGAACACCGGGGAGCTGTTTTTT.

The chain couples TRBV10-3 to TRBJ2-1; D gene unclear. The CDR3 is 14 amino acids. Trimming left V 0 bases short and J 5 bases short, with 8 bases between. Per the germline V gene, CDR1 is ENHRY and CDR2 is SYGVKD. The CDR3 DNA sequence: TGTGCCATCAGTGAGTCGGCTGGTCACAATGAGCAGTTCTTC. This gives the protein CAISESAGHNEQFF.

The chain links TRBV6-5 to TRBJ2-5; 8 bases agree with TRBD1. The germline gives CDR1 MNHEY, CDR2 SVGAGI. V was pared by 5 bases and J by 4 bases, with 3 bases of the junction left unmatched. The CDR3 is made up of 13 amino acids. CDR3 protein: CASSQDRVETQYF. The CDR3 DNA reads TGTGCCAGCAGTCAGGACAGGGTAGAGACCCAGTACTTC.

CDR3 bases: TGCAGCGTTGACCCTGATCCAGGGATTGGGGGGGGCTATGGCTACACCTTC. It specifies CSVDPDPGIGGGYGYTF. The V and J genes are TRBV29-1 and TRBJ1-2, with D possibly matching TRBD1 (5 bases). CDR1 is SQVTM, CDR2 ANQGSEA, per germline. The CDR3 spans 17 residues. Trimming took 3 bases from V and 4 from J, leaving 24 bases between them.

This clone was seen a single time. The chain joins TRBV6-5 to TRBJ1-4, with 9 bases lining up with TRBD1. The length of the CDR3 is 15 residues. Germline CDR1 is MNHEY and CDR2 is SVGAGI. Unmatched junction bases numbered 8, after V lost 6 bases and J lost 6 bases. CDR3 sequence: CASSRDRVAHEKLFF. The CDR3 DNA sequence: TGTGCCAGCAGCCGGGACAGGGTAGCGCATGAAAAACTGTTTTTT.

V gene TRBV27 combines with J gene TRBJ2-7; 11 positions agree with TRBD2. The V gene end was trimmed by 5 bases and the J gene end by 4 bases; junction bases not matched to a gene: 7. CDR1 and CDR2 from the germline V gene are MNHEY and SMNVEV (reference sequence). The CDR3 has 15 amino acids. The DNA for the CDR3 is TGTGCCAGCAGTACAACACTAGCGGGAGTGTACGAGCAGTACTTC. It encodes CASSTTLAGVYEQYF.

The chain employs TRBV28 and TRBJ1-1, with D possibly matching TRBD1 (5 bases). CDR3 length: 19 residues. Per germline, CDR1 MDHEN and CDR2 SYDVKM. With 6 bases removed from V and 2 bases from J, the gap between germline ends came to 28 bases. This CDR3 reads CASSFLDLAVGRANTEAFF. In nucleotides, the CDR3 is TGTGCCAGCAGCTTCCTCGATCTGGCCGTCGGCAGGGCAAACACTGAAGCTTTCTTT.

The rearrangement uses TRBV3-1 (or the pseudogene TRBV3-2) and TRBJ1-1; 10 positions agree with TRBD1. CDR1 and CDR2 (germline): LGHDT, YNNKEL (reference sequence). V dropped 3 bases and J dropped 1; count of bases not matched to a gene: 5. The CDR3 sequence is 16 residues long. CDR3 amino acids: CASSHDRGQENTEAFF. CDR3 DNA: TGTGCCAGCAGCCATGACAGGGGGCAAGAGAACACTGAAGCTTTCTTT.

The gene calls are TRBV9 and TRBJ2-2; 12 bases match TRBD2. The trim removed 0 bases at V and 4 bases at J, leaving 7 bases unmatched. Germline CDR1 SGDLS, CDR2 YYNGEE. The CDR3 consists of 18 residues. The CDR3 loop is CASSVGLAGGPRTGELFF. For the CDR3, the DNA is TGTGCCAGCAGCGTAGGCCTAGCGGGAGGGCCTCGCACCGGGGAGCTGTTTTTT.

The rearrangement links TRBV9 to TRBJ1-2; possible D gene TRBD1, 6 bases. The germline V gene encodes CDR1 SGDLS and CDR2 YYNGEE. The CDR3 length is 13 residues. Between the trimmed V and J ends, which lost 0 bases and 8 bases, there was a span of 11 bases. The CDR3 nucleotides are TGTGCCAGCAGCGTAGCAGCAGGGGTAGGCTACACCTTC. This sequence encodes CASSVAAGVGYTF.

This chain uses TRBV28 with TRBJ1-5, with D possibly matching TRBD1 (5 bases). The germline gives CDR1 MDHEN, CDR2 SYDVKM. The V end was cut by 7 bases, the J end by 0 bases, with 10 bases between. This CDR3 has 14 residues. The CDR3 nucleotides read TGTGCCAGCAAGACAGTCGATAGCAATCAGCCCCAGCATTTT. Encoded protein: CASKTVDSNQPQHF.

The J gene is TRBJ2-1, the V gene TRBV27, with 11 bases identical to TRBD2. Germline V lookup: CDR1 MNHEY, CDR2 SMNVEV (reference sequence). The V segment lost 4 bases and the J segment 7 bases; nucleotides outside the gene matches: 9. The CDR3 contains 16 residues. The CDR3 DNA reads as TGTGCCAGCAGTTCAATAGCGGGGGGGGGCCCAAATGAGCAGTTCTTC. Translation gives CASSSIAGGGPNEQFF.

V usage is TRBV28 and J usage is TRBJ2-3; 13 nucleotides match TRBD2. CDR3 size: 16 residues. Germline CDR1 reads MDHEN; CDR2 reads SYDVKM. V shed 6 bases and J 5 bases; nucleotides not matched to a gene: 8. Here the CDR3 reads CASSAGLAGAGDTQYF. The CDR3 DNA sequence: TGTGCCAGCAGCGCCGGACTAGCGGGAGCAGGAGATACGCAGTATTTT.

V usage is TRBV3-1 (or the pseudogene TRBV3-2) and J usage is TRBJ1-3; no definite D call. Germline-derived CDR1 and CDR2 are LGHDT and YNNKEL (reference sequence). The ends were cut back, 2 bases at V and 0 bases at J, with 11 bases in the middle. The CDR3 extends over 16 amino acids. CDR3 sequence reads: CASSQHHSGSGNTIYF. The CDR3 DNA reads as TGTGCCAGCAGCCAACACCATAGTGGCTCTGGAAACACCATATATTTT.

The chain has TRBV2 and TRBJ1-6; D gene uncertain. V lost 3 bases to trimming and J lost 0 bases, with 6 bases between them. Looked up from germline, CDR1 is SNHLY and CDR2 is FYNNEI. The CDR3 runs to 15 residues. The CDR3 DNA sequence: TGTGCCAGCAGTGATAAGAGCTCCTATAATTCACCCCTCCACTTT. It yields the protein CASSDKSSYNSPLHF.

This chain's CDR3 is CASSLAGLAPSSYEQYF. CDR3 sequence (DNA): TGTGCCAGCAGCTTAGCGGGACTAGCGCCTAGCTCCTACGAGCAGTACTTC. This chain joins TRBV7-2 and TRBJ2-7; 10 bases map to TRBD2. After removal of 0 bases from V and 0 bases from J, the junction contained 5 bases not matched to a gene. CDR3 length: 17 residues. Germline loops: CDR1 SGHTA, CDR2 FQGNSA.

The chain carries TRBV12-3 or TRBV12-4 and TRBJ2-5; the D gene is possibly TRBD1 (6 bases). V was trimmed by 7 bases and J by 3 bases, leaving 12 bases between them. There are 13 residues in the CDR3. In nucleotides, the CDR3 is TGTGCCAGCACCCGCAGGGGAGAAGAGACCCAGTACTTC. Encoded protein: CASTRRGEETQYF.

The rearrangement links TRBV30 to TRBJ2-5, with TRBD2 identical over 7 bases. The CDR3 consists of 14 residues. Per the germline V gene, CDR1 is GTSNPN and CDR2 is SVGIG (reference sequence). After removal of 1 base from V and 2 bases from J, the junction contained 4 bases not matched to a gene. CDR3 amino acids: CAWSDPSGQETQYF. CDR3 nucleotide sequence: TGTGCCTGGAGTGATCCTAGCGGTCAAGAGACCCAGTACTTC.

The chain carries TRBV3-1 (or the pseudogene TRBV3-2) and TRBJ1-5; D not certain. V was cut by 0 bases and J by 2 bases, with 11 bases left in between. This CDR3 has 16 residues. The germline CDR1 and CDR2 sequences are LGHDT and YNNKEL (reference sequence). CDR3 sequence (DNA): TGTGCCAGCAGCCAAGACGAGGGTTTGGGCAATCAGCCCCAGCATTTT. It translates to CASSQDEGLGNQPQHF.

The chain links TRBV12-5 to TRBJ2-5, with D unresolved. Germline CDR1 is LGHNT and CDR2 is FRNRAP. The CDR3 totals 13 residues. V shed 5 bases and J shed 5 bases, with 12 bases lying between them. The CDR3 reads CASGPGAPETQYF. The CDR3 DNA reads TGTGCTAGTGGTCCCGGAGCCCCCGAGACCCAGTACTTC. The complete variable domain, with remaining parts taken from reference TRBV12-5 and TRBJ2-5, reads DARVTQTPRHKVTEMGQEVTMRCQPILGHNTVFWYRQTMMQGLELLAYFRNRAPLDDSGMPKDRFSAEMPDATLATLKIQPSEPRDSAVYFCASGPGAPETQYFGPGTRLLVL.

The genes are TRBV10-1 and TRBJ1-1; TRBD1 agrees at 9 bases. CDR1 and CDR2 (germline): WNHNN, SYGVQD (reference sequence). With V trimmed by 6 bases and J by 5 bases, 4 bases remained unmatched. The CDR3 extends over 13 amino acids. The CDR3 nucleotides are TGCGCCAGCAGCAGGGACAGGGAAACTGAAGCTTTCTTT. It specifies CASSRDRETEAFF.

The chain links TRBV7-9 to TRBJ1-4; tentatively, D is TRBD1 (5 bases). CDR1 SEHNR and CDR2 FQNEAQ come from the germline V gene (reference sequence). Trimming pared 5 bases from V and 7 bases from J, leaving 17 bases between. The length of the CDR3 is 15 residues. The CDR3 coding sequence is TGTGCCAGCAGCCGTAATATGGGGGGAGGTGAAAAACTGTTTTTT. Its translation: CASSRNMGGGEKLFF.

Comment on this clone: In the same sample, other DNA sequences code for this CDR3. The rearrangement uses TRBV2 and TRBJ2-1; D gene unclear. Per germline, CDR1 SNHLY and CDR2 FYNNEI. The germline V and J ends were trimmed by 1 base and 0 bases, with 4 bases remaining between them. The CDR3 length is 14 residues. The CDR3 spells CASSEGSSYNEQFF. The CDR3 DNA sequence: TGTGCCAGCAGTGAAGGTAGCTCCTACAATGAGCAGTTCTTC.

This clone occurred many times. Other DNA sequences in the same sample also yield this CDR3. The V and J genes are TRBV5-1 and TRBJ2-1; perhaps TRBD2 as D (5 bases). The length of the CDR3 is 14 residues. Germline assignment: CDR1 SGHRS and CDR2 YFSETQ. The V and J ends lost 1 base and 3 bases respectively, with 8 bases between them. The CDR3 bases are TGCGCCAGCAGCTTGAGAAGCGGCTACAATGAGCAGTTCTTC. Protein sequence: CASSLRSGYNEQFF.

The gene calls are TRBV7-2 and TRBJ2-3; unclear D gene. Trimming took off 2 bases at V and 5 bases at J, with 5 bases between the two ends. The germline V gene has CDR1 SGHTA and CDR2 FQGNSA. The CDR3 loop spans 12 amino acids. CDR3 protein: CASSLSEDTQYF. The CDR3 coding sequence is TGTGCCAGCAGCTTAAGCGAAGATACGCAGTATTTT.

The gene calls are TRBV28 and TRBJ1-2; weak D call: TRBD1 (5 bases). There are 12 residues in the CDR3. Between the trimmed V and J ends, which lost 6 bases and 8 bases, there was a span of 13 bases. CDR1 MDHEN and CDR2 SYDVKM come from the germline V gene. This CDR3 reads CASSSQAGGYTF. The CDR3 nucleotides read TGTGCCAGCAGCTCACAGGCGGGGGGCTACACCTTC.

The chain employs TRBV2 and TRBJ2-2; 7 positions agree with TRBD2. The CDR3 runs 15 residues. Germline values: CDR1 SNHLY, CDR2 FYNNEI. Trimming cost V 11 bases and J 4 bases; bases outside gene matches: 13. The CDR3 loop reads CASKEAGASTGELFF. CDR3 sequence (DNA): TGTGCCTCTAAGGAGGCGGGAGCCAGCACCGGGGAGCTGTTTTTT.